A selection of T cell receptor beta chains follows, all from one sample in a study of T-cell memory formation after mild COVID-19. TCRdb reanalysed the 5' RACE reads using MiXCR and keeps one entry per CDR3 protein. The sample holds just under 550,000 distinct CDR3 sequences, roughly 21% seen once. Sequenced: PBMCs or a T cell subset sorted from them (not recorded which). Every receptor here comes from an adult woman who had mild COVID-19 (a few samples of this study predate the infection). Cell type and time point are not known. Both conserved end residues are part of each CDR3. Each record gives: clone size, D gene, J gene, V gene, CDR3 DNA, CDR3 protein. D genes are given only for firm matches. Clone size is shown for a subset of rows, as once, few, many or a class of expanded clone.

>many|NA|TRBJ2-7|TRBV5-1
TGCGCCAGCAGCTGGGACATATCCTACGAGCAGTACTTC
CASSWDISYEQYF
>NA|NA|TRBJ2-1|TRBV24-1
TGTGCCACCAGTGATCAGGGTGGGGCCAATGAGCAGTTCTTC
CATSDQGGANEQFF
>NA|TRBD1|TRBJ1-6|TRBV5-1
TGCGCCAGCAGGACAGGGATGGATTCACCCCTCCACTTT
CASRTGMDSPLHF
>NA|NA|TRBJ2-3|TRBV29-1
TGCAGCGTTGACATTGGTTGGGATACGCAGTATTTT
CSVDIGWDTQYF
>NA|NA|TRBJ2-7|TRBV5-4
TGTGCCAGCAGCTTTCGGGCTCAACCCTACGAGCAGTACTTC
CASSFRAQPYEQYF
>NA|NA|TRBJ2-6|TRBV24-1
TGTGCCACCAGTGAGCAGGGGCATGGGGCCAACGTCCTGACTTTC
CATSEQGHGANVLTF
>NA|NA|TRBJ2-7|TRBV15
TGTGCCACCAGCAGAGATCATTCTAACACCCACTACGAGCAGTACTTC
CATSRDHSNTHYEQYF
>NA|TRBD2|TRBJ2-3|TRBV24-1
TGTGCCACCAGTGACCCGGGACTAGCGGGAGTTGCTACGCAGTATTTT
CATSDPGLAGVATQYF
>NA|NA|TRBJ2-1|TRBV20-1
TGCAGTGCTAGAGTGAGGGGTTCCCACAACTACAATGAGCAGTTCTTC
CSARVRGSHNYNEQFF
>few|NA|TRBJ1-1|TRBV20-1
TGCAGTGCTAGAGTTCTGCAGGCGATGAACACTGAAGCTTTCTTT
CSARVLQAMNTEAFF
>NA|NA|TRBJ1-1|TRBV10-3
TGTGCCATCAGTGGTCATCTGAACACTGAAGCTTTCTTT
CAISGHLNTEAFF
>NA|TRBD1|TRBJ2-1|TRBV4-1
TGCGCCAGCAGCCATCGGACAGGGGCCTACAATGAGCAGTTCTTC
CASSHRTGAYNEQFF
>few|TRBD1|TRBJ2-3|TRBV20-1
TGCAGTGCCCCCGGGACAGGGGAGGGAGATACGCAGTATTTT
CSAPGTGEGDTQYF
>NA|NA|TRBJ2-5|TRBV5-1
TGCGCCAGCAGCCCGGCCTGGGTCCAAGAGACCCAGTACTTC
CASSPAWVQETQYF
>NA|NA|TRBJ2-1|TRBV20-1
TGCAGTGCTAGGTGGCGTTCGGAAAATGAGCAGTTCTTC
CSARWRSENEQFF
>NA|TRBD1|TRBJ1-4|TRBV12-3/TRBV12-4
TGTGCCAGCAGGACCCAGGGACAGAATAATGAAAAACTGTTTTTT
CASRTQGQNNEKLFF
>few|TRBD1|TRBJ1-1|TRBV20-1
TGCAGAGCCAGGGGGCCAATGAGGAGCACTGAAGCTTTCTTT
CRARGPMRSTEAFF
>NA|NA|TRBJ1-1|TRBV30
TGTGCCTGGACCTCAGGCAGGGGGAACACTGAAGCTTTCTTT
CAWTSGRGNTEAFF
>few|NA|TRBJ1-2|TRBV7-8
TGTGCCAGCAGCCCGACTGACAGCCTCATCTATGGCTACACCTTC
CASSPTDSLIYGYTF
>few|TRBD2|TRBJ2-7|TRBV7-9
TGTGCCAGCAGCTTCGGGGGGGCCGAGCAGTACTTC
CASSFGGAEQYF
>once|NA|TRBJ1-1|TRBV20-1
TGCAGTGCTAGCGTCCCGGACTCGGGAACTGAAGCTTTCTTT
CSASVPDSGTEAFF
>NA|NA|TRBJ1-2|TRBV7-8
TGTGCCAGCAGCTTTACAGGAAGCAACTATGGCTACACCTTC
CASSFTGSNYGYTF
>NA|NA|TRBJ1-5|TRBV2
TGTGCCAGCAGATCAGATGGGCCCAATCAGCCCCAGCATTTT
CASRSDGPNQPQHF
>NA|TRBD1|TRBJ2-1|TRBV24-1
TGTGCCACCAGTGAAACCGGGACAGGGTCTGCTTTCTCCTACAATGAGCAGTTCTTC
CATSETGTGSAFSYNEQFF
>few|NA|TRBJ2-1|TRBV6-5
TGTGCCAGCCGCTCCTCGGGACACTTCAATGAGCAGTTCTTC
CASRSSGHFNEQFF
>few|TRBD1|TRBJ1-2|TRBV20-1
TGCAGTGCTAGAGCCCCCTCGGGACAGCCCTACTATGGCTACACCTTC
CSARAPSGQPYYGYTF
>NA|NA|TRBJ1-4|TRBV20-1
TGCAGTGCTAGAGCGTCGTTGGGGCCTAATGAAAAACTGTTTTTT
CSARASLGPNEKLFF
>NA|NA|TRBJ2-1|TRBV24-1
TGTGCCACCAGTCGCCAGGGCTACAATGAGCAGTTCTTC
CATSRQGYNEQFF
>NA|TRBD1|TRBJ2-7|TRBV2
TGTGCCAGCAGACTACAGGGGGCGAGGGACGAGCAGTACTTC
CASRLQGARDEQYF
>few|NA|TRBJ2-7|TRBV6-6
TGTGCCAGCAGTTACGAGGGTTCCACCTACGAGCAGTACTTC
CASSYEGSTYEQYF
>few|TRBD1|TRBJ1-1|TRBV5-1
TGCGCCAGCAGCCATTTCGGACAGGGGAAAGCTTTCTTT
CASSHFGQGKAFF
>few|NA|TRBJ2-1|TRBV7-3
TGTGCCAGCAGCTTAGGCTCGACTTCCCAGCAGTTCTTC
CASSLGSTSQQFF
>few|TRBD2|TRBJ2-3|TRBV20-1
TGCAGTGCTCGAAGACTAGCGGGATCCCCAGCGCAGTATTTT
CSARRLAGSPAQYF
>NA|TRBD1|TRBJ2-7|TRBV4-1
TGCGCCAGCAGCCAAGTCCCGACAGGGGATCCCTACGAGCAGTACTTC
CASSQVPTGDPYEQYF
>NA|NA|TRBJ1-1|TRBV4-2
TGTGCCAGCAGCCAAGACAGGACCTCGGGACTCACTGAAGCTTTCTTT
CASSQDRTSGLTEAFF
>many|NA|TRBJ2-1|TRBV7-3
TGTGCCAGCAGTCCCGGGTCAGGCTACAATGAGCAGTTCTTC
CASSPGSGYNEQFF
>many|TRBD2|TRBJ2-7|TRBV29-1
TGCAGCGTTGATGGTAGCGGGGGGGACTACGAGCAGTACTTC
CSVDGSGGDYEQYF
>NA|NA|TRBJ2-2|TRBV5-6
TGTGCCAGCAGCTTAATCGAACTAGGATCGCGCACCGGGGAGCTGTTTTTT
CASSLIELGSRTGELFF
>NA|NA|TRBJ2-7|TRBV30
TGTGCCTGGATGCTAGACAGCCCTCCCTACGAGCAGTACTTC
CAWMLDSPPYEQYF
>NA|NA|TRBJ1-1|TRBV5-4
TGTGCCAGCAGCTTGGCGGGTAGCGGAGCTGAAGCTTTCTTT
CASSLAGSGAEAFF
>many|TRBD2|TRBJ2-4|TRBV18
TGTGCCAGCTCACCAACGGGGGGATTCGGGAACATTCAGTACTTC
CASSPTGGFGNIQYF
>NA|TRBD2|TRBJ2-3|TRBV20-1
TGCAGTGCTGCCCTTCTAGCGGGAGTGCACACAGATACGCAGTATTTT
CSAALLAGVHTDTQYF
>NA|TRBD2|TRBJ2-7|TRBV20-1
TGCAGTGCTATCGGGACTAGCGGAACCTACGAGCAGTACTTC
CSAIGTSGTYEQYF
>NA|TRBD1|TRBJ2-7|TRBV20-1
TGCAGTGCACGGAGGGTGGGGACAGGGACCTACGAGCAGTACTTC
CSARRVGTGTYEQYF
>NA|NA|TRBJ2-7|TRBV12-3/TRBV12-4
TGTGCCAGCGGCGCGGGGCGGGGGCCCTACGAGCAGTACTTC
CASGAGRGPYEQYF
>NA|TRBD1|TRBJ2-2|TRBV4-2
TGTGCCAGCAGCCAGACAGGGACAGCCGGGGAGCTGTTTTTT
CASSQTGTAGELFF
>few|NA|TRBJ2-3|TRBV5-5
TGTGCCAGCGCTAGGCTGCTAGATACGCAGTATTTT
CASARLLDTQYF